The present entry profiles one T cell receptor beta chain with its context. Method: immunoSEQ multiplex PCR; TCRdb's copy keeps in-frame clones and lacks some. The table includes more than 200,000 clones, roughly 90% detected once. This record belongs to a study of blood T cell repertoires in COVID-19. Study details: The United States, Italy and Spain were the sources of the acute and convalescent COVID-19 samples.

Germline V gene data show CDR1 as SGHTA and CDR2 as FQGNSA. This CDR3 comprises 16 residues. The V and J ends lost 5 bases and 2 bases, in that order; junction bases with no gene match: 11. The rearrangement links TRBV7-2 to TRBJ2-5, with 7 nucleotides matching TRBD2. The sequence was collected from a woman in her sixties with acute or convalescent COVID-19. The sequencing sample was made of peripheral blood. CDR3 nucleotide sequence: TGTGCCAGCAGCACTCTCGGAGCGGGGCTACAAGAGACCCAGTACTTC. Translating gives CASSTLGAGLQETQYF.